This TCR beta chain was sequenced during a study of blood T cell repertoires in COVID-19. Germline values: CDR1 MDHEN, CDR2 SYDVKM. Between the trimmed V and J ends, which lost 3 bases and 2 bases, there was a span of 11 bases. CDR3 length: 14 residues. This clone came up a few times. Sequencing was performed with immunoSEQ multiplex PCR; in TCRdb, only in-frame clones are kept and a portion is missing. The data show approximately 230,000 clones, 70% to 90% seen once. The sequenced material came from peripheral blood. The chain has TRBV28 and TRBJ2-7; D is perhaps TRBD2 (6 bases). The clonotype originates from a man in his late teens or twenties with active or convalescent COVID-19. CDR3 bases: TGTGCCAGCAGTTTTGCGGGGCCTACCTACGAGCAGTACTTC. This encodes CASSFAGPTYEQYF.